This T cell receptor (beta chain) was captured in a study of blood T cell repertoires in COVID-19. About the study: Sites in the United States, Italy and Spain provided acute and convalescent COVID-19 samples. PBMCs, B-cell-depleted T cells, or T cells provided the cDNA or gDNA that made up the material.

The CDR3 covers 14 residues. Per germline, CDR1 SQVTM and CDR2 ANQGSEA. The ends lost 8 bases at V and 7 bases at J; junction bases unmatched: 12. Libraries were prepared by immunoSEQ multiplex PCR; TCRdb keeps only in-frame clonotypes and omits some of them. The sample consists of 150,000 to 190,000 clones, roughly 80% of them appearing once. V and J are TRBV29-1 and TRBJ2-1, with TRBD1 matching over 9 bases. Sequencing used peripheral blood. The sequence was obtained from a woman at least 80 years old with acute or convalescent COVID-19. The CDR3 is CSSHTGTGLNEQFF. The CDR3 coding sequence is TGCAGCTCTCATACTGGGACAGGGCTGAATGAGCAGTTCTTC.